Sequencing of this T cell receptor (beta chain) was carried out in a study of neurological immune-mediated disorders. Regarding time point: longitudinal time-point 3. Study conclusions and caveats: Patients with HTLV-1-associated myelopathy showed the most TCR clonal expansion. Those with multiple sclerosis showed the least, falling below healthy controls.

CDR3 length: 16 residues. The junction had 16 bases not matched to a gene; V was cut back by 0 bases and J by 9 bases. The V gene's germline CDR1 is DFQATT and CDR2 SNEGSKA (reference sequence). This clonotype was detected ten times or more. Its matching antigen is unknown. A single run covered 15-18 subjects with over 170 million TCR-beta sequences. TCRdb passed the 5' RACE reads through MiXCR, listing each CDR3 protein once. Among under 130,000 distinct CDR3 sequences listed, less than 14% were seen once. The chain joins TRBV20-1 to TRBJ2-5, with TRBD2 identical over 7 bases. Specimen: PBMCs. The sequence came from a female donor with HTLV-1-associated myelopathy (HAM/TSP). The CDR3 sequence is CSARDRRRGSLLAQYF. In DNA, the CDR3 is TGCAGTGCTAGAGATCGCAGGCGGGGGTCTCTTTTGGCCCAGTACTTC.